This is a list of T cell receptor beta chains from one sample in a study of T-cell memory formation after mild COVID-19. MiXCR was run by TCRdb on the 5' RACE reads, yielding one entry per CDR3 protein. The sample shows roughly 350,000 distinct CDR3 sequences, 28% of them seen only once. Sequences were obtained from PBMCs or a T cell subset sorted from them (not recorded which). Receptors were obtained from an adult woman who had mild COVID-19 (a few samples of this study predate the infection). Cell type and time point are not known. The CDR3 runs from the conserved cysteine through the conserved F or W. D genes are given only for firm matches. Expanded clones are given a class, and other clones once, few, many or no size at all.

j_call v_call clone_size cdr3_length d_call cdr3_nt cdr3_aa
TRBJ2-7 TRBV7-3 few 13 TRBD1 TGTGCCAGCAGCTTGGGACAGGGCTTCGAGCAGTACTTC CASSLGQGFEQYF
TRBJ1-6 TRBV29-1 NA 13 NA TGCAGCGTTGGGGCAGGGAGAGGCTCACCCCTCCACTTT CSVGAGRGSPLHF
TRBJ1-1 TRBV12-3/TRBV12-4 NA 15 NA TGTGCCAGCAGCCGTAACAGGGAACTGAACACTGAAGCTTTCTTT CASSRNRELNTEAFF
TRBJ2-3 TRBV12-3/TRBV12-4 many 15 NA TGTGCCAGCAGTACGACGCTTGAGTCCACAGATACGCAGTATTTT CASSTTLESTDTQYF
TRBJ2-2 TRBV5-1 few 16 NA TGCGCCAGCACCTGGGGTCAGGGATTCCACACCGGGGAGCTGTTTTTT CASTWGQGFHTGELFF
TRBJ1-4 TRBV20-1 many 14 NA TGCAGTGCTAGGTGGCTCGGGCTTCATGAAAAACTGTTTTTT CSARWLGLHEKLFF
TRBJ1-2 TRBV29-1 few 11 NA TGCAGCGTTGAAAAGGACGACGGCTACACCTTC CSVEKDDGYTF
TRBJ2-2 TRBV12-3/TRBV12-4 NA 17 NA TGTGCCAGCACACTTGATCAATTCAGGGTAAACGACGGGGAGCTGTTTTTT CASTLDQFRVNDGELFF
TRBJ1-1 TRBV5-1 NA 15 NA TGCGCCAGCAGCTTGAGACGGGGAGAGGGCACTGAAGCTTTCTTT CASSLRRGEGTEAFF
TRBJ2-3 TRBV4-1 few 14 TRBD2 TGCGCCAGCAGCGTAGCGGGGGGGCAAGATACGCAGTATTTT CASSVAGGQDTQYF
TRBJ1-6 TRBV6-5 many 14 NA TGTGCCAGCAGGACCCGGGACAACTACTCACCCCTCCACTTT CASRTRDNYSPLHF
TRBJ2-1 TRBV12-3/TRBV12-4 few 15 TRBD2 TGTGCCAGCCAGCGACTAGCGGGCACCTACAATGAGCAGTTCTTC CASQRLAGTYNEQFF
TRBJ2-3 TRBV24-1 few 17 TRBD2 TGTGCCACCAGTGATGAAATTAGCGGGAGTTCACCCCATACGCAGTATTTT CATSDEISGSSPHTQYF
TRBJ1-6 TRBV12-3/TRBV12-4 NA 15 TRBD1 TGTGCCAGCAGTTTACTCGGGACAGGGCATTCACCCCTCCACTTT CASSLLGTGHSPLHF
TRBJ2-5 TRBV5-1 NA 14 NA TGCGCCAGCAGCTTTGAACAGCCCCAAGAGACCCAGTACTTC CASSFEQPQETQYF
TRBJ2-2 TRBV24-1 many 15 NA TGTGCCACCAGTGATTCCGGTCCCAAGGTCGGGGAGCTGTTTTTT CATSDSGPKVGELFF
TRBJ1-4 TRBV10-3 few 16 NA TGTGCCATCAGTGAGGAGGGGGGTCTGGCTAATGAAAAACTGTTTTTT CAISEEGGLANEKLFF
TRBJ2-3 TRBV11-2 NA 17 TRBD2 TGTGCCAGCAGCTCAGCGGGGGTAGCGGGACCCACAGATACGCAGTATTTT CASSSAGVAGPTDTQYF
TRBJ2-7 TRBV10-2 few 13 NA TGCGCCAGCAGTGAGCGACTGATCTACGAGCAGTACTTC CASSERLIYEQYF
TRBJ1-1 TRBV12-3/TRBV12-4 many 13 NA TGTGCCAGCAGTTTACTGGGGACGGGTGAAGCTTTCTTT CASSLLGTGEAFF
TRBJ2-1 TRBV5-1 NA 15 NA TGCGCCAGCAGCCTTGTAGAACCTCCCTACAATGAGCAGTTCTTC CASSLVEPPYNEQFF
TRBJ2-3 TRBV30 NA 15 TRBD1 TGTGCCTGGAAACGTGGGACAGTTCCCACAGATACGCAGTATTTT CAWKRGTVPTDTQYF
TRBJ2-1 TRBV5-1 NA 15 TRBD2 TGCGCCAGCAGCTTGGGGATAGCGGGGGGTAATGAGCAGTTCTTC CASSLGIAGGNEQFF
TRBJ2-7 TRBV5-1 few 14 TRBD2 TGCGCCAGCGGTCTAGCGGGAGAACTCTACGAGCAGTACTTC CASGLAGELYEQYF
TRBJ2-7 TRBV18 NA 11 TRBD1 TGTGCCAGTCTCAGGGGGCCCGGGGGGTACTTC CASLRGPGGYF
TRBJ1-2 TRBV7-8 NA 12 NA TGTGCCAGCAGCCAAAGGACCGTTGGCTACACCTTC CASSQRTVGYTF
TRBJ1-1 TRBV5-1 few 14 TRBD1 TGCGCCAGCAGCACCGGACAGGGGGCCACTGAAGCTTTCTTT CASSTGQGATEAFF
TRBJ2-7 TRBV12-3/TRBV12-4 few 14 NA TGTGCCAGCGCCGAAAGGGTCTTCTCCTACGAGCAGTACTTC CASAERVFSYEQYF
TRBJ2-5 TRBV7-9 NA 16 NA TGTGCCAGCAGCGGTACAGGGAGGGAGTACCAAGAGACCCAGTACTTC CASSGTGREYQETQYF
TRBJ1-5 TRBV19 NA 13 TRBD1 TGTGCCAGTCTGGGACAGGGGAATCAGCCCCAGCATTTT CASLGQGNQPQHF
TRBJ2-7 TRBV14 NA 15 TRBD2 TGTGCCAGCAGCCAAAGGACTAGCGGGATCTACGAGCAGTACTTC CASSQRTSGIYEQYF
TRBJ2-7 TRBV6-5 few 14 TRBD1 TGTGCCAGCATCTCGGGACAGGGTGCCTACGAGCAGTACTTC CASISGQGAYEQYF
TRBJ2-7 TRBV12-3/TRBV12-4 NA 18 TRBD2 TGTGCCAGCAGTGCGGACAGGAGACTAGCGGGGGGAACCTACGAGCAGTACTTC CASSADRRLAGGTYEQYF
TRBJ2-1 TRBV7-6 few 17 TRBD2 TGTGCCAGCAGCTTAGGAACTAGCGGGAGGGGGAACAATGAGCAGTTCTTC CASSLGTSGRGNNEQFF
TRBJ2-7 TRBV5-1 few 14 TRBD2 TGCGCCAGCAGCTGGGGGACTAGTTCCTACGAGCAGTACTTC CASSWGTSSYEQYF
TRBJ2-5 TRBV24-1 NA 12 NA TGTGCCACCAGTGGAATATTAGAGACCCAGTACTTC CATSGILETQYF
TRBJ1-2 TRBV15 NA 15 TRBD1 TGTGCCACCAGTCCCCGGGACAGGGGGCTTGATGGCTACACCTTC CATSPRDRGLDGYTF
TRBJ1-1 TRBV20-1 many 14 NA TGCAGTGCTAGAGATAGGTTCGGGGCCTTGAGAACTTTCTTT CSARDRFGALRTFF
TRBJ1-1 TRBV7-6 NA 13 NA TGTGCCAGCAGGTTTGCACAGTACACTGAAGCTTTCTTT CASRFAQYTEAFF
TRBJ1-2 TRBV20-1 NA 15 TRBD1 TGCAGTGCTAGAGATAGACAGGGGGCGGACTATGGCTACACCTTC CSARDRQGADYGYTF
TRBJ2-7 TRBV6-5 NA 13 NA TGTGCCAGCAGTGACTCCGTAACCTACGAGCAGTACTTC CASSDSVTYEQYF
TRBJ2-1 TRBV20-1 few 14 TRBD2 TGCAGTGCTAGAGATGCAAGAGCGGGAAATGAGCAGTTCTTC CSARDARAGNEQFF
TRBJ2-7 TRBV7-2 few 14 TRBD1 TGTGCCAGCAGCGTAGGACAGGGGTTCTACGAGCAGTACTTC CASSVGQGFYEQYF
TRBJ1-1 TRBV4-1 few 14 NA TGCGCCAGCAGCCAAGATCGATGGGAGACAGAAGCTTTCTTT CASSQDRWETEAFF
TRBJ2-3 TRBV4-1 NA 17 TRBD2 TGCGCCAGCAGCCAAGATCTTCTAGCGGGGTCCACAGATACGCAGTATTTT CASSQDLLAGSTDTQYF
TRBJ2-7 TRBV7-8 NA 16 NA TGTGCCAGCAGCTCAGGCCGGCAGGGGCACTCCTACGAGCAGTACTTC CASSSGRQGHSYEQYF
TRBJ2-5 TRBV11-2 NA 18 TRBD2 TGTGCCAGCAGCTCCCGAGGAGGCGGGAGGCCCTCTTTAGAGACCCAGTACTTC CASSSRGGGRPSLETQYF